This T cell receptor (beta chain) was observed in a study of CD8 T cells in ankylosing spondylitis. This clonotype was detected only a few times. The antigen remains unidentified. TCRdb analysed the 5' RACE reads with MiXCR anew, one entry per CDR3 protein. The data show 110,000 to 150,000 distinct CDR3 sequences, with 7% to 10% seen just once and less than 7.5% held by the top ten. Whole-study findings and limits: Relatively rare in peripheral blood, disease-linked clones were also CD8+.

Germline loops: CDR1 KGHSH, CDR2 LQKENI. V dropped 3 bases and J dropped 5; count of bases not matched to a gene: 1. The CDR3 has 13 residues. The sequence derives from a male donor with ankylosing spondylitis. Sequenced material: synovial fluid, either unsorted or a sorted T cell fraction (not recorded which). The gene calls are TRBV18 and TRBJ2-3, with 8 bases matching TRBD2. CDR3 nucleotide sequence: TGTGCCAGCTCACCGGGACTAGAAGATACGCAGTATTTT. This codes for CASSPGLEDTQYF.